Listed here are 27 T cell receptor beta chains from one sample, sequenced in a study of blood T cell repertoires in COVID-19. Data came from immunoSEQ multiplex PCR; TCRdb stores just in-frame clones and leaves some out. This table has fewer than 250,000 clones, roughly 80% appearing once. The sequenced sample consisted of peripheral blood. These receptors all stem from a woman in her 70s with acute or convalescent COVID-19.

The chain couples TRBV6-5 to TRBJ2-7; D uncertain. CDR1 is MNHEY and CDR2 is SVGAGI in the germline V gene. The CDR3 spans 16 residues. V shed 3 bases and J shed 5 bases, with 20 bases lying between them. CDR3 residues: CASSYIGGMLGNEQYF. For the CDR3, the DNA is TGTGCCAGCAGTTATATCGGCGGCATGCTAGGCAACGAGCAGTACTTC.

The chain couples TRBV28 to TRBJ1-5; TRBD1 matches at 7 bases. V lost 5 bases to trimming and J lost 7 bases; unmatched junction nucleotides: 17. Germline-derived CDR1 and CDR2 are MDHEN and SYDVKM. The CDR3 extends over 17 amino acids. CDR3 in amino acids: CASSLPQGSVPSQPQHF. The CDR3 DNA is TGTGCCAGCAGTCTACCACAGGGGTCAGTACCATCACAGCCCCAGCATTTT. The full variable domain, completed using reference TRBV28 and TRBJ1-5, is DVKVTQSSRYLVKRTGEKVFLECVQDMDHENMFWYRQDPGLGLRLIYFSYDVKMKEKGDIPEGYSVSREKKERFSLILESASTNQTSMYLCASSLPQGSVPSQPQHFGDGTRLSIL.

The chain employs TRBV7-8 and TRBJ1-6; 9 nucleotides line up with TRBD1. The V gene's germline CDR1 is SGHVS and CDR2 FQNEAQ. The CDR3 covers 20 residues. V shed 2 bases, J shed 1 base, and the junction held 12 bases outside the gene matches. CDR3 DNA: TGTGCCAGCAGCTTAAGAGTCGCGGGACAGGGTAGTTCCTATAATTCACCCCTCCACTTT. Translation gives CASSLRVAGQGSSYNSPLHF.

With respect to this clone: Other nucleotide sequences in the sample specify the same CDR3. The V call is TRBV7-8, the J call TRBJ1-2; D uncertain. The V end was cut by 1 base, the J end by 2 bases, with 5 bases between. The germline V gene encodes CDR1 SGHVS and CDR2 FQNEAQ. The CDR3 runs 13 residues. The CDR3 coding sequence is TGTGCCAGCAGCTTAGACAGCAACTATGGCTACACCTTC. It specifies CASSLDSNYGYTF.

V and J are TRBV19 and TRBJ2-1; TRBD2 matches at 8 bases. Germline V CDR1 and CDR2: LNHDA, SQIVND (reference sequence). Germline trimming cut 2 bases from V and 6 bases from J; bases unmatched to any gene: 15. The CDR3 has 18 residues. The CDR3 loop reads CASSIRRVGLAGLNEQFF. The CDR3 coding sequence is TGTGCCAGTAGTATAAGGAGAGTTGGGCTAGCGGGTCTCAATGAGCAGTTCTTC.

This clone was detected once. The chain combines TRBV6-5 with TRBJ2-1; 8 positions match TRBD2. Per the germline V gene, CDR1 is MNHEY and CDR2 is SVGAGI. The J segment lost 6 bases and the V segment lost 7 bases, leaving 8 bases of the junction unmatched. This CDR3 has 14 amino acids. The CDR3 region is CASTLGGALNEQFF. CDR3 bases: TGTGCCAGCACCCTCGGGGGGGCCCTCAATGAGCAGTTCTTC.

A word on this clone: Other DNA sequences within the sample encode an identical CDR3. The V and J genes are TRBV7-8 and TRBJ1-2; a weak D match, TRBD1 (6 bases). The CDR3 is 13 amino acids. The V and J ends lost 1 base and 6 bases respectively, with 9 bases between them. CDR1 and CDR2 from the germline V gene are SGHVS and FQNEAQ. The CDR3 protein is CASSLVRGNGYTF. In nucleotides, the CDR3 is TGTGCCAGCAGCTTAGTCAGGGGAAATGGCTACACCTTC. Supplemented by reference TRBV7-8 and TRBJ1-2, the full variable domain reads GAGVSQSPRYKVAKRGQDVALRCDPISGHVSLFWYQQALGQGPEFLTYFQNEAQLDKSGLPSDRFFAERPEGSVSTLKIQRTQQEDSAVYLCASSLVRGNGYTFGSGTRLTVV.

The rearrangement joins TRBV4-2 to TRBJ2-2; 11 nucleotides line up with TRBD2. Germline V gene lookup returns CDR1 LGHNA and CDR2 YNFKEQ. With 4 bases clipped from V and 8 bases from J, the junction kept 9 bases outside the gene matches. The CDR3 runs to 16 residues. The DNA for the CDR3 is TGTGCCAGCAGCCCCCGTGGTACTAGCGGGGGTGGGGAGCTGTTTTTT. It yields the protein CASSPRGTSGGGELFF.

The chain recombines TRBV10-3 with TRBJ2-7, with D unresolved. The CDR3 is 11 amino acids. Between the trimmed V and J ends, which lost 2 bases and 4 bases, there was a span of 3 bases. The germline CDR1 and CDR2 sequences are ENHRY and SYGVKD. The CDR3, as DNA: TGTGCCATCAGTGAGCGGTACGAGCAGTACTTC. Amino acids: CAISERYEQYF.

The chain is built from TRBV4-1 and TRBJ1-2, with D perhaps TRBD1 (5 bases). The V end was cut by 3 bases, the J end by 2 bases, with 13 bases between. The CDR3 has 15 amino acids. Germline V gene sequence: CDR1 MGHRA, CDR2 YSYEKL. This CDR3 is CASSQAGLKNYGYTF. The CDR3 nucleotides read TGCGCCAGCAGCCAGGCGGGACTCAAAAACTATGGCTACACCTTC.

In this sample, this clone turned up a few times. This sequence joins TRBV7-9 and TRBJ1-1, with TRBD1 matching over 9 bases. With 6 bases clipped from V and 5 bases from J, the junction kept 10 bases outside the gene matches. The CDR3 contains 15 residues. Germline V gives CDR1 SEHNR, CDR2 FQNEAQ (reference sequence). CDR3: CASRDGQGLQTEAFF. DNA of the CDR3: TGTGCCAGCAGGGACGGACAGGGGCTACAGACTGAAGCTTTCTTT.

To note about this clone: This may be a read error, as it is one base from a much larger clone. The V gene is TRBV10-2, the J gene TRBJ2-7, with 8 bases aligning to TRBD2. V lost 6 bases to trimming and J lost 0 bases; unmatched junction nucleotides: 4. Germline V gene lookup returns CDR1 WSHSY and CDR2 SAAADI. This CDR3 spans 14 amino acids. Here the CDR3 reads CASRIAGSSYEQYF. CDR3 nucleotide sequence: TGCGCCAGCAGGATAGCGGGGAGCTCCTACGAGCAGTACTTC.

This chain connects TRBV29-1 to TRBJ2-7; the D is unclear. CDR3 length: 12 amino acids. Trimming cost V 7 bases and J 2 bases, with 12 bases left between them. The germline V gene has CDR1 SQVTM and CDR2 ANQGSEA. CDR3 region: CSAAPTPYEQYF. DNA for the CDR3: TGCAGCGCTGCCCCGACTCCCTACGAGCAGTACTTC.

The chain has TRBV3-1 (or the pseudogene TRBV3-2) and TRBJ1-2; D unclear. CDR1 LGHDT and CDR2 YNNKEL come from the germline V gene (reference sequence). The CDR3 is 13 residues long. V lost 4 bases and J lost 6, with 12 bases in between. CDR3 sequence: CASSPYGLDGYTF. Here the CDR3 DNA reads TGTGCCAGCAGCCCATACGGACTAGATGGCTACACCTTC.

The gene calls are TRBV27 and TRBJ1-2; perhaps TRBD1 as D (5 bases). The V end was cut by 4 bases, the J end by 1 base, with 7 bases between. This CDR3 is 13 amino acids long. The V gene's germline CDR1 is MNHEY and CDR2 SMNVEV (reference sequence). CDR3 region: CASSYRSNYGYTF. The DNA for the CDR3 is TGTGCCAGCAGTTACAGGAGTAACTATGGCTACACCTTC.

The V call is TRBV30, the J call TRBJ1-1, with TRBD1 identical over 7 bases. The CDR3 length is 13 residues. The junction had 4 bases not matched to a gene; V was cut back by 1 base and J by 5 bases. The germline CDR1 and CDR2 sequences are GTSNPN and SVGIG (reference sequence). This CDR3 reads CAWSETGRTEAFF. The CDR3 DNA sequence: TGTGCCTGGAGTGAGACAGGGAGGACTGAAGCTTTCTTT. Variable domain in full (rest from reference TRBV30 and TRBJ1-1): SQTIHQWPATLVQPVGSPLSLECTVEGTSNPNLYWYRQAAGRGLQLLFYSVGIGQISSEVPQNLSASRPQDRQFILSSKKLLLSDSGFYLCAWSETGRTEAFFGQGTRLTVV.

This sequence joins TRBV25-1 and TRBJ1-1, with D possibly being TRBD1 (5 bases). The V end was cut by 1 base, the J end by 4 bases, with 10 bases between. CDR1 and CDR2 from the germline V gene are MGHDK and SYGVNS. The CDR3 has 14 amino acids. In DNA, the CDR3 is TGTGCCAGCAGTGAATCAGGGCGGTTCACTGAAGCTTTCTTT. Translated: CASSESGRFTEAFF.

The genes are TRBV6-5 and TRBJ1-4, with D perhaps matching TRBD1 (6 bases). The CDR3 sequence is 15 residues long. Trimming stripped 7 bases from V and 4 bases from J, with 16 bases between. The V gene's germline CDR1 is MNHEY and CDR2 SVGAGI. DNA of the CDR3: TGTGCCAGCAACTCATGGGGGCGGCTTAATGAAAAACTGTTTTTT. Protein sequence: CASNSWGRLNEKLFF.

The chain joins TRBV7-9 to TRBJ1-2; D unresolved. V was pared by 1 base and J by 8 bases, with 17 bases between. Germline V gene data show CDR1 as SEHNR and CDR2 as FQNEAQ (reference sequence). This CDR3 has 15 residues. The CDR3 here is CASSLVPAGPWGYTF. CDR3 coding DNA: TGTGCCAGCAGCTTAGTTCCCGCGGGTCCTTGGGGCTACACCTTC.

The genes are TRBV10-3 and TRBJ2-3, with TRBD2 matching 12 bases. V dropped 9 bases and J dropped 6; count of bases not matched to a gene: 7. The CDR3 spans 14 residues. Germline values: CDR1 ENHRY, CDR2 SYGVKD. The CDR3 bases are TGTGCCATAGGGAGACTAGCGGGGGAGGATACGCAGTATTTT. This translates into CAIGRLAGEDTQYF.

The genes are TRBV19 and TRBJ1-3; 9 nucleotides agree with TRBD1. This CDR3 spans 16 amino acids. The germline gives CDR1 LNHDA, CDR2 SQIVND (reference sequence). Trimming removed 4 bases from V and 0 bases from J; junction bases left unmatched: 4. The CDR3 sequence is CASSTGTGSSGNTIYF. The CDR3 bases are TGTGCCAGTAGTACCGGGACAGGGTCCTCTGGAAACACCATATATTTT.

The J gene is TRBJ2-7, the V gene TRBV11-3; 8 positions match TRBD1. The CDR3 consists of 13 residues. V dropped 6 bases and J dropped 7; count of bases not matched to a gene: 8. Germline V gene sequence: CDR1 SGHNT, CDR2 YENEEA. CDR3 DNA: TGTGCCAGCAGTTATGGACAGGGAAGGGAGCAGTACTTC. Translating it yields CASSYGQGREQYF.

V usage is TRBV4-3 and J usage is TRBJ1-4; D might be TRBD1 (6 bases). Trimming stripped 0 bases from V and 7 bases from J, with 12 bases between. The CDR3 contains 15 residues. CDR1 is LGHNA and CDR2 is YSLEER in the germline V gene. The CDR3: CASSQDYRVGEKLFF. Written as DNA, the CDR3 is TGCGCCAGCAGCCAAGATTACAGGGTTGGTGAAAAACTGTTTTTT.

The chain couples TRBV6-2 or TRBV6-3 to TRBJ1-2, with D maybe TRBD1 (6 bases). CDR3 length equals 16 residues. V lost 4 bases to trimming and J lost 3 bases, with 18 bases between them. In germline, CDR1 is MNHEY, CDR2 SVGEGT. For the CDR3, the DNA is TGTGCCAGCAGTTCGATTCGGACAGACTTCGACTATGGCTACACCTTC. Translated, it gives CASSSIRTDFDYGYTF.

V is TRBV6-5 and J is TRBJ1-2, with 9 bases fitting TRBD1. The CDR3 runs to 16 residues. With V trimmed by 4 bases and J by 4 bases, 10 bases remained unmatched. Germline V gene data show CDR1 as MNHEY and CDR2 as SVGAGI. The CDR3 DNA is TGTGCCAGCAGTTTCAACTCGGGACAGGGATTCTATGGCTACACCTTC. Encoded protein: CASSFNSGQGFYGYTF.

The DNA for the CDR3 is TGCGCCAGCAGCTTATTGAAGGGGGCGAACACTGAAGCTTTCTTT. Amino acid sequence: CASSLLKGANTEAFF. The V call is TRBV5-1, the J call TRBJ1-1, with 7 bases fitting TRBD1. Germline CDR1 reads SGHRS; CDR2 reads YFSETQ. This CDR3 has 15 amino acids. V gave up 2 bases and J gave up 1 base; unmatched junction bases: 5. Drawing the rest from reference TRBV5-1 and TRBJ1-1, the complete variable domain is KAGVTQTPRYLIKTRGQQVTLSCSPISGHRSVSWYQQTPGQGLQFLFEYFSETQRNKGNFPGRFSGRQFSNSRSEMNVSTLELGDSALYLCASSLLKGANTEAFFGQGTRLTVV.

The J gene is TRBJ1-4, the V gene TRBV13; D not certain. Germline CDR1 and CDR2: PRHDT and FYEKMQ (reference sequence). This CDR3 has 14 amino acids. Trimming removed 3 bases from V and 8 bases from J, with 13 bases in between. CDR3 in amino acids: CASSFRVSREKLFF. Here the CDR3 DNA reads TGTGCCAGCAGCTTTCGGGTCAGCAGAGAAAAACTGTTTTTT.